This TCR beta chain was identified during a study of blood T cell repertoires in COVID-19. Whole-study context: Some COVID-19 samples were acute and others convalescent; all came from the United States, Italy and Spain.

Germline values: CDR1 SGHTA, CDR2 FQGNSA. Trimming took 5 bases from V and 4 from J, leaving 12 bases between them. The length of the CDR3 is 15 residues. Clones were sequenced by immunoSEQ multiplex PCR, and TCRdb holds only the in-frame ones, with some missing. The repertoire holds just over 150,000 clones, with over 75% as singletons. What the recovered Cohort 3 donors had was two negative PCRs, clearance, or symptom resolution. Sequencing was carried out using PBMCs or T cells enriched from blood (not recorded which). The chain carries TRBV7-2 and TRBJ2-6, with D perhaps TRBD1 (7 bases). The source is a woman in her 50s who had recovered from COVID-19. In nucleotides, the CDR3 is TGTGCCAGCAGCAAGCAGGGGGGAGGGGCCAACGTCCTGACTTTC. It codes for CASSKQGGGANVLTF.